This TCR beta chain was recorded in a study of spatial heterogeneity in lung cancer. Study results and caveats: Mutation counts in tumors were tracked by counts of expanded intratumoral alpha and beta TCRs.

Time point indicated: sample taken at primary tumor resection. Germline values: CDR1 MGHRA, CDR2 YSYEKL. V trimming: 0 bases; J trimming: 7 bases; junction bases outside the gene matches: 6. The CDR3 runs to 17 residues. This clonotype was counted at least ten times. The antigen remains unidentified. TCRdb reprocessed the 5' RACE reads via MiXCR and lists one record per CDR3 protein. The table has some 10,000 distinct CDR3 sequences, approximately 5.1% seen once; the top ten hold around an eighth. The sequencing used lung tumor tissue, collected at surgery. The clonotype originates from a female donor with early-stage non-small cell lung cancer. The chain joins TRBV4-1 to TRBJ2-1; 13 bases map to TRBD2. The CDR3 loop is CASSQEPGLAGKNEQFF. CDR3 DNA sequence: TGCGCCAGCAGCCAAGAGCCGGGACTAGCGGGAAAGAATGAGCAGTTCTTC.